One T cell receptor (beta chain) is described in this entry. Its target is not known. With 4 bases removed from V and 4 bases from J, the gap between germline ends came to 20 bases. The CDR3 has 16 residues. Per germline, CDR1 SEHNR and CDR2 FQNEAQ (reference sequence). TCR sequencing used cDNA made by reverse transcription of extracted RNA. Sequencing used immunoSEQ multiplex PCR; TCRdb keeps in-frame clones, though not all of them. The data show roughly 110,000 clones, with 84% seen just once and less than 30% held by the top ten. The sample is drawn from a study of CD8+ T cells in alopecia areata. The treatment was: oral pan-JAK inhibitor, 5-10 mg twice daily. Collection of lesional scalp punch biopsies and peripheral blood was performed in alopecia areata patients. Findings and limits, study-wide: Expanded CD8+ clones among the top 100, and scalp clonality, were significantly decreased by tofacitinib.

The source was CD8+ T cells sorted from blood, collected at week 24, from a patient treated with tofacitinib. The rearrangement joins TRBV7-9 to TRBJ2-7; possibly TRBD1 or TRBD2 for D (5 bases each). This sequence was found in a human donor with alopecia areata. The CDR3 DNA follows: TGTGCCAGCAGCTCAAGGTTCGCTAGGGGCGGGTACGAGCAGTACTTC. Amino acids: CASSSRFARGGYEQYF.